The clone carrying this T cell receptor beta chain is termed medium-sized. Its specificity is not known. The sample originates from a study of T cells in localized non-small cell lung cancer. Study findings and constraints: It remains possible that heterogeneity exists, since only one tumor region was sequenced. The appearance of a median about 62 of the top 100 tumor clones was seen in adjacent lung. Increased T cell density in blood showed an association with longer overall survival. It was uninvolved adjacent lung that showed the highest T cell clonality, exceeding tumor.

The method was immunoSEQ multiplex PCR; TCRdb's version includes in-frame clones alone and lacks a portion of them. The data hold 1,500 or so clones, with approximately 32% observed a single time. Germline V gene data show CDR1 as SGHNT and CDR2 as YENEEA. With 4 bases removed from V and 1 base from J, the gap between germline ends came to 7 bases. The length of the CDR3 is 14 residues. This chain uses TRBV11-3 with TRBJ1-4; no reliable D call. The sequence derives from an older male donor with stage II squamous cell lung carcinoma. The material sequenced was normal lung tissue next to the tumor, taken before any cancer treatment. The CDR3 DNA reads TGTGCCAGCAGCTCGAGAGGAACTAATGAAAAACTGTTTTTT. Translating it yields CASSSRGTNEKLFF.